These 18 T cell receptor beta chains were sequenced from one sample in a study of shared clonotypes between healthy human individuals. Only in-frame clones appear in the TCRdb table, and some are missing; sequencing was by immunoSEQ multiplex PCR. The table shows 2.3 million or so clones, with approximately 95% occurring only once. Sequenced: naive CD4+ T cells from PBMCs. Sample subset: CD45RA+ positively selected. The receptor set was obtained from a man aged 18 to 30 in good health. Some clones in this sample may be carry-over from other donors' samples.

J is TRBJ2-5 and V is TRBV29-1; tentative D call: TRBD2 (5 bases). The CDR3 loop spans 12 amino acids. V was pared by 5 bases and J by 4 bases, with 11 bases between. Germline CDR1 SQVTM, CDR2 ANQGSEA. CDR3 sequence reads: CSVNRGTETQYF. The CDR3 nucleotides read TGCAGCGTTAACCGGGGAACAGAGACCCAGTACTTC.

Concerning this clone: This sample also contains other DNA sequences that code for the same CDR3. V and J are TRBV6-5 and TRBJ2-7, with 8 positions matching TRBD1. After removal of 2 bases from V and 0 bases from J, the junction contained 0 bases not matched to a gene. CDR3 size: 14 residues. Germline CDR1 MNHEY, CDR2 SVGAGI. The CDR3 nucleotides read TGTGCCAGCAGTTACGACAGGGGCTCCTACGAGCAGTACTTC. Protein sequence: CASSYDRGSYEQYF.

This clone turned up a few times. The chain couples TRBV7-9 to TRBJ1-1, with a possible D match to TRBD1 (6 bases). Germline V gives CDR1 SEHNR, CDR2 FQNEAQ (reference sequence). The CDR3 runs to 13 residues. V was trimmed by 4 bases and J by 2 bases, leaving 8 bases between them. The CDR3, as DNA: TGTGCCAGCAGCTACAGGGCCAACACTGAAGCTTTCTTT. As protein: CASSYRANTEAFF.

This chain uses TRBV28 with TRBJ2-3; 11 nucleotides line up with TRBD2. The CDR3 runs 15 residues. Germline V gives CDR1 MDHEN, CDR2 SYDVKM. After removal of 8 bases from V and 1 base from J, the junction contained 5 bases not matched to a gene. CDR3 bases: TGTGCCAGCGTAGCGGGAGGGCCGGGCACAGATACGCAGTATTTT. Translating gives CASVAGGPGTDTQYF.

This chain connects TRBV7-3 to TRBJ2-5; D perhaps matches TRBD2 (6 bases). The CDR3 covers 15 residues. The V gene's germline CDR1 is SGHTA and CDR2 FQGTGA. The V end was cut by 2 bases, the J end by 9 bases, with 19 bases between. The chain's CDR3 is CASSLFTGSPGAQYF. The DNA for the CDR3 is TGTGCCAGCAGCTTATTTACAGGCTCCCCGGGGGCCCAGTACTTC.

The rearrangement links TRBV10-3 to TRBJ1-5, with 8 positions matching TRBD1. This CDR3 has 13 amino acids. Germline-derived CDR1 and CDR2 are ENHRY and SYGVKD. J gave up 4 bases and V 6 bases, and 2 bases lay outside the gene matches. The CDR3 sequence is CAIRGQENQPQHF. Here the CDR3 DNA reads TGTGCCATCAGGGGACAGGAGAATCAGCCCCAGCATTTT.

This chain joins TRBV5-8 and TRBJ2-1; TRBD2 matches at 7 bases. This CDR3 has 15 residues. V was clipped by 1 base and J by 4 bases; unmatched bases: 5. Looked up from germline, CDR1 is SGHTS and CDR2 is YDEGEE. CDR3 in amino acids: CASSLHLAEYNEQFF. CDR3 sequence (DNA): TGTGCCAGCAGCTTGCACCTAGCGGAATACAATGAGCAGTTCTTC.

The V call is TRBV27, the J call TRBJ2-6; 7 bases fit TRBD1. J was trimmed by 2 bases and V by 5 bases; bases with no gene match: 0. This CDR3 is 14 amino acids long. Germline CDR1 MNHEY, CDR2 SMNVEV (reference sequence). The CDR3 sequence: CASSGTAGANVLTF. CDR3 nucleotide sequence: TGTGCCAGCAGTGGGACAGCTGGGGCCAACGTCCTGACTTTC.

This rearrangement joins TRBV5-1 to TRBJ1-2; perhaps TRBD1 as D (5 bases). The CDR3 runs to 16 residues. V was shortened by 1 base and J by 8 bases, with 21 bases between the two germline ends. CDR1 and CDR2 (germline): SGHRS, YFSETQ. The CDR3 protein is CASSLSRDTGYDGYTF. In nucleotides, the CDR3 is TGCGCCAGCAGCTTGTCGAGGGATACAGGCTATGACGGCTACACCTTC. The variable domain in full, with the rest retrieved from reference TRBV5-1 and TRBJ1-2, is KAGVTQTPRYLIKTRGQQVTLSCSPISGHRSVSWYQQTPGQGLQFLFEYFSETQRNKGNFPGRFSGRQFSNSRSEMNVSTLELGDSALYLCASSLSRDTGYDGYTFGSGTRLTVV.

The chain combines TRBV5-4 with TRBJ2-4; TRBD1 might be the D (5 bases). Germline V gives CDR1 SGHNT, CDR2 YYREEE (reference sequence). The CDR3 has 15 amino acids. V was trimmed by 4 bases and J by 2 bases, leaving 13 bases between them. The DNA of the CDR3 is TGTGCCAGCAGCGCCACAGGAATCCCCAAAAACATTCAGTACTTC. It encodes CASSATGIPKNIQYF. The full variable domain, with the rest looked up from reference TRBV5-4 and TRBJ2-4, is ETGVTQSPTHLIKTRGQQVTLRCSSQSGHNTVSWYQQALGQGPQFIFQYYREEENGRGNFPPRFSGLQFPNYSSELNVNALELDDSALYLCASSATGIPKNIQYFGAGTRLSVL.

This clone appeared once. The rearrangement links TRBV11-2 to TRBJ2-1; 7 bases align to TRBD2. From germline, CDR1 is SGHAT and CDR2 FQNNGV. The CDR3 runs to 15 residues. V shed 5 bases, J shed 7 bases, and the junction held 11 bases outside the gene matches. CDR3 coding DNA: TGTGCCAGCAGCACCCCGCGTGGACTAGTAAATGAGCAGTTCTTC. Translating it yields CASSTPRGLVNEQFF.

The chain uses TRBV5-6 and TRBJ2-7; D is uncertain. The V end lost 0 bases, the J end lost 2 bases, and 9 bases lay between the germline ends. Germline assignment: CDR1 SGHDT and CDR2 YYEEEE. The CDR3 totals 14 residues. The CDR3 protein is CASSLDDTTYEQYF. In nucleotides, the CDR3 is TGTGCCAGCAGCTTGGATGACACCACCTACGAGCAGTACTTC.

V and J are TRBV28 and TRBJ2-5; 9 bases line up with TRBD1. Germline loops: CDR1 MDHEN, CDR2 SYDVKM. V dropped 5 bases and J dropped 5; count of bases not matched to a gene: 9. There are 15 residues in the CDR3. CDR3 nucleotide sequence: TGTGCCAGCAGTCCAGGGACAGGGTATAGGGAGACCCAGTACTTC. Its translation is CASSPGTGYRETQYF.

This chain joins TRBV4-1 and TRBJ2-3, with 9 bases aligning to TRBD2. V was clipped by 0 bases and J by 2 bases; unmatched bases: 6. CDR1 is MGHRA and CDR2 is YSYEKL in the germline V gene. The CDR3 is 17 residues long. This CDR3 reads CASSQELTSGYTDTQYF. DNA for the CDR3: TGCGCCAGCAGCCAAGAGCTGACTAGCGGATACACAGATACGCAGTATTTT.

This chain connects TRBV18 to TRBJ1-3; unclear D gene. Trimming left V 5 bases short and J 2 bases short, with 16 bases between. CDR3 length equals 16 residues. Per the germline V gene, CDR1 is KGHSH and CDR2 is LQKENI. In DNA form, the CDR3 reads TGTGCCAGCTCATCCTACAACGACGGGCCTGGAAACACCATATATTTT. It yields the protein CASSSYNDGPGNTIYF.

This clone was observed once. The V and J genes are TRBV19 and TRBJ2-6; the match to TRBD2 covers 7 bases. The ends lost 0 bases at V and 1 base at J; junction bases unmatched: 3. The CDR3 contains 17 residues. Germline-derived CDR1 and CDR2 are LNHDA and SQIVND (reference sequence). CDR3 DNA sequence: TGTGCCAGTAGTATAGAGGGGGGGTTTTCTGGGGCCAACGTCCTGACTTTC. This codes for CASSIEGGFSGANVLTF.

This clone was seen more than once but under ten times. This rearrangement joins TRBV6-5 to TRBJ1-1; no firm D call. The V and J ends lost 2 bases and 4 bases respectively, with 8 bases between them. Germline assignment: CDR1 MNHEY and CDR2 SVGAGI. This CDR3 is 13 amino acids long. The CDR3 DNA reads TGTGCCAGCAGTTACGAGTCAACCACTGAAGCTTTCTTT. Translated, it gives CASSYESTTEAFF.

The chain combines TRBV4-2 with TRBJ2-7; D gene unclear. This CDR3 region has 13 residues. V was cut by 1 base and J by 1 base, with 5 bases left in between. The germline V gene has CDR1 LGHNA and CDR2 YNFKEQ. CDR3 protein: CASSQVLSYEQYF. The CDR3 DNA reads TGTGCCAGCAGCCAAGTCCTATCCTACGAGCAGTACTTC.